What follows are 28 T cell receptor beta chains derived from one specimen sequenced in a study of Graves' ophthalmopathy and Graves' hyperthyroidism. Beta-chain TCR CDR3 regions were amplified from RNA transcripts. HTBI primers were used in a first-round RT-PCR, which preceded a second-round multiplex PCR. One entry per CDR3 protein results from TCRdb running MiXCR on the multiplex PCR reads. The sample consists of about 380,000 distinct CDR3 sequences, 15% of them appearing once. The source material was peripheral blood. The origin of the receptors is a woman in her late teens or twenties with stable Graves' hyperthyroidism.

Worth noting for this clonotype: This may be a read error: a much more frequent sequence differs by one nucleotide. The final CDR3 position lacks the conserved phenylalanine or tryptophan, pointing to a likely read error. The chain links TRBV9 to TRBJ1-1; TRBD1 is a possible D gene (5 bases). V lost 4 bases and J 2 bases, leaving 18 bases between the germline ends. This CDR3 contains 16 residues. Germline values: CDR1 SGDLS, CDR2 YYNGEE. CDR3 sequence reads: CASSPRGRVGNTEAFY. CDR3 in DNA: TGTGCCAGCAGCCCCCGTGGCAGGGTGGGAAACACTGAAGCTTTCTAT.

This clonotype was seen repeatedly, ten times or more. This sequence joins TRBV7-2 and TRBJ2-5, with a tentative D call TRBD1 (5 bases). The length of the CDR3 is 13 residues. Germline CDR1 reads SGHTA; CDR2 reads FQGNSA. V was cut by 1 base and J by 5 bases, with 8 bases left in between. CDR3 DNA: TGTGCCAGCAGCTTAGGGACACCGGAGACCCAGTACTTC. It is translated as CASSLGTPETQYF.

This clonotype was counted ten times or more. This chain uses TRBV7-2 with TRBJ1-5, with 8 bases matching TRBD1. Germline V gene data show CDR1 as SGHTA and CDR2 as FQGNSA. V shed 3 bases, J shed 3 bases, and the junction held 4 bases outside the gene matches. This CDR3 is built from 15 residues. The CDR3 DNA reads as TGTGCCAGCAGCTTCAGGGGGCAAAACAATCAGCCCCAGCATTTT. Protein sequence: CASSFRGQNNQPQHF.

This clonotype was counted only a few times. The final CDR3 position lacks the conserved phenylalanine or tryptophan, pointing to a likely read error. V usage is TRBV11-2 and J usage is TRBJ1-1; perhaps TRBD1 as D (6 bases). V lost 2 bases to trimming and J lost 0 bases, with 13 bases between them. The CDR3 is 16 residues long. Germline V CDR1 and CDR2: SGHAT, FQNNGV. DNA of the CDR3: TGTGCCAGCAGCTTAAAACCAGGGGAACTGAACACTGAAGCTTTCTCT. Its protein product is CASSLKPGELNTEAFS.

This clonotype showed up many times. The V gene is TRBV13, the J gene TRBJ1-2; 9 bases line up with TRBD1. J was trimmed by 8 bases and V by 2 bases; bases with no gene match: 12. Per the germline V gene, CDR1 is PRHDT and CDR2 is FYEKMQ (reference sequence). This CDR3 spans 16 amino acids. CDR3 in amino acids: CASSLRDREASGGYTF. CDR3 bases: TGTGCCAGCAGCTTAAGGGACAGGGAGGCTTCGGGCGGCTACACCTTC.

There are a few counts of this clonotype. The genes are TRBV19 and TRBJ2-7; a weak D match, TRBD2 (6 bases). The V gene's germline CDR1 is LNHDA and CDR2 SQIVND (reference sequence). The germline V and J ends were trimmed by 3 bases and 0 bases, with 15 bases remaining between them. The CDR3 sequence is 16 residues long. CDR3 DNA: TGTGCCAGTAGTATGTGGGGAGACGGGAGCTCCTACGAGCAGTACTTC. Translated, it gives CASSMWGDGSSYEQYF. The entire variable domain, with the rest obtained from reference TRBV19 and TRBJ2-7, is as follows: DGGITQSPKYLFRKEGQNVTLSCEQNLNHDAMYWYRQDPGQGLRLIYYSQIVNDFQKGDIAEGYSVSREKKESFPLTVTSAQKNPTAFYLCASSMWGDGSSYEQYFGPGTRLTVT.

The V gene is TRBV7-8, the J gene TRBJ1-1; D is perhaps TRBD1 (6 bases). CDR1 and CDR2 from the germline V gene are SGHVS and FQNEAQ. Deletions cut 5 bases from V and 1 base from J, with 14 bases between. CDR3 size: 15 residues. The CDR3 DNA sequence: TGTGCCAGCAGCGAGCCGGGACACCAGAACACTGAAGCTTTCTTT. This gives the protein CASSEPGHQNTEAFF.

This clonotype was counted at least ten times. The J gene is TRBJ1-2, the V gene TRBV19, with D unresolved. The CDR3 spans 15 residues. The ends were cut back, 1 base at V and 6 bases at J, with 15 bases in the middle. Looked up from germline, CDR1 is LNHDA and CDR2 is SQIVND (reference sequence). CDR3 sequence (DNA): TGTGCCAGTAGTATAGGGTTGGAAATCCTTAATGGCTACACCTTC. Amino acid sequence: CASSIGLEILNGYTF.

For this clonotype: A junction end diverges from the germline sequence, so it may reflect a read error. The chain employs TRBV7-7 and TRBJ2-7; possibly TRBD2 for D (6 bases). The V gene's germline CDR1 is SSHAT and CDR2 FNYEAQ (reference sequence). This CDR3 is built from 13 residues. The CDR3 nucleotides read TGTGCTAGCAGCGCGACTAGAAGCGGCGAGCAGTACTTC. Translation: CASSATRSGEQYF.

V is TRBV12-3 or TRBV12-4 and J is TRBJ1-1; no clear D gene. This CDR3 has 14 residues. V lost 1 base, J lost 2 bases, and 8 bases lay in between. CDR3 bases: TGTGCCAGCAGTTTAGGATATCCCAACACTGAAGCTTTCTTT. The encoded protein is CASSLGYPNTEAFF.

This clonotype was seen only a few times. The chain recombines TRBV14 with TRBJ2-3; the match to TRBD2 covers 10 bases. With 4 bases clipped from V and 4 bases from J, the junction kept 8 bases outside the gene matches. The CDR3 sequence is 16 residues long. The germline V gene encodes CDR1 SGHDN and CDR2 FVKESK. The CDR3 loop reads CASSPRAGGRADTQYF. The CDR3 nucleotides are TGTGCCAGCAGCCCCAGAGCGGGGGGGCGGGCAGATACGCAGTATTTT. Full variable domain (rest looked up from reference TRBV14 and TRBJ2-3): EAGVTQFPSHSVIEKGQTVTLRCDPISGHDNLYWYRRVMGKEIKFLLHFVKESKQDESGMPNNRFLAERTGGTYSTLKVQPAELEDSGVYFCASSPRAGGRADTQYFGPGTRLTVL.

This clonotype has at least ten counts. The chain is built from TRBV20-1 and TRBJ1-1, with a possible D match to TRBD1 (5 bases). V lost 3 bases and J 4 bases, leaving 9 bases between the germline ends. The CDR3 is made up of 12 amino acids. The germline gives CDR1 DFQATT, CDR2 SNEGSKA (reference sequence). This CDR3 reads CSASWGGTEAFF. The CDR3 DNA is TGCAGTGCTAGTTGGGGGGGCACTGAAGCTTTCTTT.

This clonotype was found a few times. The rearrangement uses TRBV3-1 and TRBJ1-2; D is possibly TRBD1 (6 bases). Germline assignment: CDR1 LGHDT and CDR2 YNNKEL (reference sequence). The CDR3 consists of 12 residues. V was trimmed by 0 bases and J by 7 bases, leaving 6 bases between them. The CDR3 DNA is TGTGCCAGCAGCCAAGAAGGGGGTGGCTACACCTTC. This translates into CASSQEGGGYTF.

This clonotype has ten or more counts. The chain carries TRBV11-2 and TRBJ2-2; D is uncertain. The CDR3 is made up of 15 amino acids. Germline V lookup: CDR1 SGHAT, CDR2 FQNNGV. Trimming stripped 2 bases from V and 1 base from J, with 8 bases between. CDR3 in DNA: TGTGCCAGCAGCTTAATCCGAATGAACACCGGGGAGCTGTTTTTT. Translation: CASSLIRMNTGELFF.

The rearrangement uses TRBV11-2 and TRBJ2-2; D possibly matches TRBD1 or TRBD2 (5 bases each). The CDR3 loop spans 15 amino acids. Germline CDR1 and CDR2: SGHAT and FQNNGV. Trimming left V 2 bases short and J 1 base short, with 8 bases between. DNA for the CDR3: TGTGCCAGCAGCTTAATTGGGGGGAACACCGGGGAGCTGTTTTTT. Its protein product is CASSLIGGNTGELFF.

The J gene is TRBJ1-1, the V gene TRBV5-6; a possible D gene is TRBD1 (6 bases). The CDR3 runs 16 residues. V lost 3 bases to trimming and J lost 1 base, with 16 bases between them. The germline V gene encodes CDR1 SGHDT and CDR2 YYEEEE. CDR3 protein: CASSSYRVLGNTEAFF. DNA of the CDR3: TGTGCCAGCAGCTCGTACAGGGTTTTAGGGAACACTGAAGCTTTCTTT.

This clonotype was recorded many times. The chain couples TRBV6-2 or TRBV6-3 to TRBJ1-1; D gene uncertain. The CDR3 has 13 amino acids. Trimming cost V 2 bases and J 11 bases, with 15 bases left between them. Germline V gives CDR1 MNHEY, CDR2 SVGEGT. CDR3 sequence (DNA): TGTGCCAGCAGTTACGGGTCGCTGTGGAGGGCTTTCTTT. Protein sequence: CASSYGSLWRAFF.

This clonotype appeared many times. The genes are TRBV12-3 or TRBV12-4 and TRBJ1-1; a weak D match, TRBD1 (5 bases). V was pared by 6 bases and J by 1 base, with 12 bases between. The length of the CDR3 is 14 residues. CDR3 amino acids: CASRHTRGNTEAFF. DNA for the CDR3: TGTGCCAGCAGACATACTAGGGGGAACACTGAAGCTTTCTTT.

This clonotype was picked up many times. J is TRBJ1-2 and V is TRBV7-9, with 8 positions matching TRBD1. The CDR3 length is 15 residues. Trimming removed 4 bases from V and 2 bases from J; junction bases left unmatched: 6. Germline CDR1 SEHNR, CDR2 FQNEAQ (reference sequence). The CDR3 DNA follows: TGTGCCAGCAGCTCGACAGGGGAGCCCAACTATGGCTACACCTTC. This codes for CASSSTGEPNYGYTF.

This clonotype occurred many times. J is TRBJ2-2 and V is TRBV19; D assignment may be TRBD1 or TRBD2 (5 bases each). Trimming took off 2 bases at V and 4 bases at J, with 11 bases between the two ends. The CDR3 covers 15 residues. Germline-derived CDR1 and CDR2 are LNHDA and SQIVND (reference sequence). In nucleotides, the CDR3 is TGTGCCAGTAGTATAAAGGGACCGAGCACCGGGGAGCTGTTTTTT. It encodes CASSIKGPSTGELFF.

The chain combines TRBV12-3 or TRBV12-4 with TRBJ2-7, with D tentatively TRBD2 (5 bases). This CDR3 comprises 11 residues. Deletions cut 3 bases from V and 6 bases from J, with 6 bases between. The CDR3 DNA sequence: TGTGCCAGCAGTTTCGAGGGCGAGCAGTACTTC. It yields the protein CASSFEGEQYF.

The chain employs TRBV28 and TRBJ1-2; no clear D. There are 14 residues in the CDR3. V lost 6 bases to trimming and J lost 8 bases, with 19 bases between them. CDR1 is MDHEN and CDR2 is SYDVKM in the germline V gene. The CDR3 region is CASSLAGTAGGYTF. CDR3 DNA: TGTGCCAGCAGCCTTGCGGGAACGGCGGGGGGCTACACCTTC.

In nucleotides, the CDR3 is TGTGCCACCAGCAAGGAAGGGGACTCCCAAGAGACCCAGTACTTC. Translating gives CATSKEGDSQETQYF. This sequence joins TRBV15 and TRBJ2-5; D is perhaps TRBD2 (6 bases). Germline V gene data show CDR1 as LNHNV and CDR2 as YYDKDF (reference sequence). This CDR3 is 15 amino acids long. Trimming took off 4 bases at V and 1 base at J, with 13 bases between the two ends.

The rearrangement uses TRBV18 and TRBJ1-1, with TRBD1 identical over 7 bases. Germline V gene data show CDR1 as KGHSH and CDR2 as LQKENI. The CDR3 contains 14 residues. With V trimmed by 2 bases and J by 4 bases, 4 bases remained unmatched. CDR3 nucleotide sequence: TGTGCCAGCTCACCAGGGACAGTGGGCACTGAAGCTTTCTTT. This codes for CASSPGTVGTEAFF.

This clonotype was counted many times. The genes are TRBV2 and TRBJ1-1; D is unclear. The germline CDR1 and CDR2 sequences are SNHLY and FYNNEI. The CDR3 is made up of 14 amino acids. V was pared by 5 bases and J by 0 bases, with 10 bases between. Written as DNA, the CDR3 is TGTGCCAGCAGTTCCCAGACCCTGAACACTGAAGCTTTCTTT. It yields the protein CASSSQTLNTEAFF.

In its sample, this clonotype was seen a few times. The gene calls are TRBV19 and TRBJ1-1; D gene unclear. From germline, CDR1 is LNHDA and CDR2 SQIVND (reference sequence). Trimming shortened V by 5 bases and J by 3 bases, and 13 bases separated the two germline ends. The length of the CDR3 is 14 residues. CDR3 nucleotide sequence: TGTGCCAGTAGTGCCAATCTGGGCCACACTGAAGCTTTCTTT. This gives the protein CASSANLGHTEAFF.

The table lists this clonotype with many counts. DNA for the CDR3: TGTGCCAGCAGTTACGCCGGGAAGGGCCGAGCTAACTATGGCTACACCTTC. It encodes CASSYAGKGRANYGYTF. The rearrangement uses TRBV6-5 and TRBJ1-2; D unclear. Trimming took 2 bases from V and 0 from J, leaving 16 bases between them. There are 17 residues in the CDR3. The germline CDR1 and CDR2 sequences are MNHEY and SVGAGI.

This clonotype was counted at least ten times. CDR3 protein: CASSLVVGPEKLFF. CDR3 nucleotide sequence: TGTGCCAGCAGCTTAGTGGTAGGGCCCGAAAAACTGTTTTTT. The rearrangement uses TRBV11-2 and TRBJ1-4; the D is unclear. Trimming pared 1 base from V and 8 bases from J, leaving 11 bases between. This CDR3 spans 14 amino acids. Germline V gene data show CDR1 as SGHAT and CDR2 as FQNNGV. Together with reference TRBV11-2 and TRBJ1-4, the CDR3 gives the full variable domain: EAGVAQSPRYKIIEKRQSVAFWCNPISGHATLYWYQQILGQGPKLLIQFQNNGVVDDSQLPKDRFSAERLKGVDSTLKIQPAKLEDSAVYLCASSLVVGPEKLFFGSGTQLSVL.